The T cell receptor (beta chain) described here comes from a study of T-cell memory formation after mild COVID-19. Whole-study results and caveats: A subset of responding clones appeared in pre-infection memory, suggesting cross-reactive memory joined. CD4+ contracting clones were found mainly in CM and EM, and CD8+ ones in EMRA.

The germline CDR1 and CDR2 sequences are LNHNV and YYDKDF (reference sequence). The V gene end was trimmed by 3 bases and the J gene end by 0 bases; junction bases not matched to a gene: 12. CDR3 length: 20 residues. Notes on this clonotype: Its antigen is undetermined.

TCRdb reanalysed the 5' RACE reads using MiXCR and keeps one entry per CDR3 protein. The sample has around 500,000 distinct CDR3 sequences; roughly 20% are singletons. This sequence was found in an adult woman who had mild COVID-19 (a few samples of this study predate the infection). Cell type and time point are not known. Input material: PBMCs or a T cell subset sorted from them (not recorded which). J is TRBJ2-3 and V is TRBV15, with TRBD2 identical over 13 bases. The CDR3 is CATSSPGTSGKLLSTDTQYF. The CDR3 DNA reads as TGTGCCACCAGCAGCCCCGGGACTAGCGGGAAGCTCCTCAGCACAGATACGCAGTATTTT.